A single T cell receptor (beta chain) is shown here with its context. The target antigen is unknown. Profiling relied on immunoSEQ multiplex PCR, and the TCRdb table lists in-frame clones only, not all of them. This table has about 110,000 clones, about 90% appearing once. The sample comes from a study of T cell responses to AZD1222 COVID-19 vaccine. Points from the study as a whole: Seropositive AZD1222 recipients at baseline numbered only five or six. Clonal diversity may have been underestimated, and the donors were mostly white British, with more females than males.

Germline values: CDR1 KGHSH, CDR2 LQKENI. The CDR3 runs to 17 residues. V was shortened by 0 bases and J by 4 bases, with 18 bases between the two germline ends. The receptor was derived from an adult in good health. The chain uses TRBV18 and TRBJ1-1, with D hard to call. This specimen consisted of peripheral blood, obtained on day 0 of AZD1222 vaccination. The CDR3 DNA follows: TGTGCCAGCTCACCACCGGCGTCGATAGGACGGGGCACTGAAGCTTTCTTT. This gives the protein CASSPPASIGRGTEAFF.